The present entry profiles one T cell receptor beta chain with its context. What it recognizes is unknown. Per germline, CDR1 KGHSH and CDR2 LQKENI. This CDR3 is 15 amino acids long. V was shortened by 3 bases and J by 8 bases, with 16 bases between the two germline ends. Both 60 Vbeta primers and 13 Jbeta primers went into the PCR. Assay: immunoSEQ multiplex PCR; the TCRdb copy retains only in-frame clones and omits some. The sample lists over 150,000 clones, 81% occurring once. The data derive from a study of cytomegalovirus exposure and HLA in healthy donors. The study, taken as a whole, reports: Analyses of presence and absence presupposed an approximately uniform sequencing depth across donors.

The sequenced sample consisted of PBMCs. The TCR sequence derives from a woman between 45 and 65 years old in good health and CMV-seronegative. V is TRBV18 and J is TRBJ1-4; possibly TRBD1 for D (5 bases). CDR3 region: CASSPREQAREKLFF. CDR3 sequence (DNA): TGTGCCAGCTCACCGCGGGAACAGGCTCGGGAAAAACTGTTTTTT.